This T cell receptor (beta chain) came from a study of regulatory T cells in long-lasting Graves disease. The length of the CDR3 is 12 residues. Per germline, CDR1 SNHLY and CDR2 FYNNEI. V was trimmed by 4 bases and J by 9 bases, leaving 11 bases between them. On this clonotype: Its antigen is unknown.

Through Arm-PCR of CDR3 regions and iRepertoire HTBI primers, TCR beta libraries were built. TCRdb re-analysed the multiplex PCR reads in MiXCR, keeping a single row per CDR3 protein. The sample lists 400,000 to 500,000 distinct CDR3 sequences, roughly a fifth occurring once. Time point defined: persistent/refractory GD, antithyroid drugs over 5 years with positive TRAb. PBMCs provided the RNA from which the TCR library was made. Study findings and constraints: The analysis examined peripheral blood only and excluded thyroid tissue. Persistent disease preferred TRBV28, TRBJ1-2 and TRBJ2-5; new disease, TRBV20-1 and TRBJ2-1.

Specimen: peripheral blood mononuclear cells (PBMCs), collected when the disease was refractory, from a patient treated with antithyroid drugs. The TCR originated in a female donor with Graves disease. The rearrangement links TRBV2 to TRBJ2-3; D is ambiguous. CDR3 bases: TGTGCCAGCAGTGGGGAAACCAAGACGCAGTATTTT. The encoded protein is CASSGETKTQYF.